Presented here are 25 T cell receptor beta chains from one specimen sequenced in a study of T cell repertoires in cytomegalovirus infection. Each CDR3 protein is one row after TCRdb ran MiXCR on the reads. Of 380,000 or so distinct CDR3 sequences in the sample, around a third were seen once. These receptors' antigens are unknown. The source was cultured PBMCs, collected from culture after CMV antigen stimulation. The receptor set was obtained from a human donor in good health (CMV status not recorded). Some clones in this sample may be carry-over from other donors' samples.

This clonotype was seen more than once but under ten times. This CDR3 is CASSEWLAGSQETQYF. Here the CDR3 DNA reads TGTGCCAGCAGTGAATGGCTAGCGGGAAGCCAAGAGACCCAGTACTTC. The rearrangement joins TRBV25-1 to TRBJ2-5, with TRBD2 matching over 9 bases. The germline V gene encodes CDR1 MGHDK and CDR2 SYGVNS. V gave up 1 base and J gave up 1 base; unmatched junction bases: 4. The CDR3 spans 16 residues.

The rearrangement links TRBV4-1 to TRBJ2-1; D possibly corresponds to TRBD2 (6 bases). Germline V gene data show CDR1 as MGHRA and CDR2 as YSYEKL. This CDR3 is 15 amino acids long. Trimming left V 1 base short and J 3 bases short, with 10 bases between. The CDR3 spells CASSQAGDRYNEQFF. The CDR3 DNA follows: TGCGCCAGCAGCCAAGCGGGAGATCGCTACAATGAGCAGTTCTTC.

This clonotype appeared many times. CDR3 in amino acids: CASSLGLAGGEQYV. CDR3 DNA sequence: TGTGCCAGCAGCTTAGGACTAGCGGGAGGTGAGCAGTACGTC. V is TRBV11-2 and J is TRBJ2-7; 13 bases agree with TRBD2. The ends lost 1 base at V and 7 bases at J; junction bases unmatched: 1. The CDR3 contains 14 residues. Germline CDR1 is SGHAT and CDR2 is FQNNGV.

This clonotype turned up a few times. The genes are TRBV4-1 and TRBJ1-3; TRBD1 matches at 8 bases. The CDR3 sequence is 15 residues long. Losses at the gene ends were 2 bases for V and 2 bases for J; bases not matched to a gene: 2. CDR1 is MGHRA and CDR2 is YSYEKL in the germline V gene. CDR3 in DNA: TGCGCCAGCAGCCAAACAGGGGGACCTGGAAACACCATATATTTT. This gives the protein CASSQTGGPGNTIYF.

This clonotype turned up a few times. The chain combines TRBV27 with TRBJ2-1, with unresolved D. The length of the CDR3 is 12 residues. From germline, CDR1 is MNHEY and CDR2 SMNVEV (reference sequence). V gave up 0 bases and J gave up 8 bases, with 5 bases separating them. CDR3 protein: CASSLSRDEQFF. The DNA of the CDR3 is TGTGCCAGCAGTTTATCAAGGGATGAGCAGTTCTTC.

The table lists this clonotype with many counts. J is TRBJ2-5 and V is TRBV11-3; no firm D call. The CDR3 spans 12 residues. Germline-derived CDR1 and CDR2 are SGHNT and YENEEA. V gave up 3 bases and J gave up 0 bases, with 2 bases separating them. For the CDR3, the DNA is TGTGCCAGCAGCTTTAACCAAGAGACCCAGTACTTC. Encoded protein: CASSFNQETQYF.

As for this clonotype: This may be a read error: a much more frequent sequence differs by one nucleotide. J is TRBJ2-3 and V is TRBV7-9; D not certain. Trimming left V 4 bases short and J 4 bases short, with 6 bases between. The CDR3 length is 12 residues. Germline values: CDR1 SEHNR, CDR2 FQNEAQ (reference sequence). The DNA for the CDR3 is TGTGCCAGCAGCTCCGGATCAGATACGCAGTATTTT. This translates into CASSSGSDTQYF.

The CDR3 loop is CASSLVWQGGTEAFF. In DNA, the CDR3 is TGCGCCAGCAGCTTGGTATGGCAGGGAGGCACTGAAGCTTTCTTT. This chain connects TRBV5-1 to TRBJ1-1; D is possibly TRBD1 (5 bases). Trimming pared 0 bases from V and 4 bases from J, leaving 13 bases between. The CDR3 covers 15 residues. Germline CDR1 SGHRS, CDR2 YFSETQ.

The chain has TRBV7-2 and TRBJ1-1; tentative D call: TRBD1 (5 bases). The CDR3 has 15 residues. The V gene's germline CDR1 is SGHTA and CDR2 FQGNSA. With 3 bases removed from V and 2 bases from J, the gap between germline ends came to 13 bases. Here the CDR3 reads CASSFSRDPNTEAFF. CDR3 bases: TGTGCCAGCAGCTTTTCGAGGGACCCAAACACTGAAGCTTTCTTT.

This clonotype was counted between two and nine times. The chain couples TRBV27 to TRBJ2-3, with D unclear. The CDR3 consists of 13 residues. Germline V gives CDR1 MNHEY, CDR2 SMNVEV (reference sequence). Trimming removed 5 bases at V and 13 bases at J, with 19 bases between. The CDR3 coding sequence is TGTGCCAGCAGTCGCCGTTCGGATAATTGGGAGTATTTT. This codes for CASSRRSDNWEYF.

This clonotype has a count of ten or more. The rearrangement links TRBV12-3 or TRBV12-4 to TRBJ2-4; TRBD2 aligns across 14 bases. Trimming removed 6 bases from V and 7 bases from J; junction bases left unmatched: 11. The CDR3 has 17 residues. CDR3 region: CASSLGTSGSASNIQYF. CDR3 DNA: TGTGCCAGCAGCCTCGGGACTAGCGGGAGTGCCAGTAACATTCAGTACTTC.

This chain connects TRBV6-2 or TRBV6-3 to TRBJ1-2; D unclear. Germline V CDR1 and CDR2: MNHEY, SVGEGT. The V and J ends lost 2 bases and 4 bases respectively, with 11 bases between them. The CDR3 runs 14 residues. Here the CDR3 reads CASSYTAILYGYTF. As DNA, the CDR3 is TGTGCCAGCAGTTACACCGCGATACTCTATGGCTACACCTTC.

Only a few counts were recorded for this clonotype. V usage is TRBV25-1 and J usage is TRBJ2-7; 7 bases map to TRBD2. CDR1 is MGHDK, CDR2 SYGVNS, per germline. V was pared by 1 base and J by 5 bases, with 8 bases of the junction left unmatched. This CDR3 spans 15 amino acids. The CDR3 bases are TGTGCCAGCAGTGAATCGGATAGCGGGTTGGACGAGCAGTACTTC. It translates to CASSESDSGLDEQYF.

This chain joins TRBV6-1 and TRBJ2-7, with D maybe TRBD1 (6 bases). The CDR3 covers 14 residues. Trimming took 5 bases from V and 1 from J, leaving 12 bases between them. Germline loops: CDR1 MNHNS, CDR2 SASEGT. The CDR3 reads CASSIRQASYEQYF. For the CDR3, the DNA is TGTGCCAGCAGTATCCGACAGGCGTCCTACGAGCAGTACTTC.

This rearrangement joins TRBV29-1 to TRBJ1-6, with no clear D. V was trimmed by 6 bases and J by 10 bases, leaving 16 bases between them. The CDR3 runs to 13 residues. Germline CDR1 SQVTM, CDR2 ANQGSEA. The chain's CDR3 is CSVVEEMGSPLHF. DNA of the CDR3: TGCAGCGTCGTCGAGGAAATGGGGTCACCCCTCCACTTT. The whole variable domain, remainder taken from reference TRBV29-1 and TRBJ1-6, is SAVISQKPSRDICQRGTSLTIQCQVDSQVTMMFWYRQQPGQSLTLIATANQGSEATYESGFVIDKFPISRPNLTFSTLTVSNMSPEDSSIYLCSVVEEMGSPLHFGNGTRLTVT.

This clonotype appeared many times. V is TRBV7-2 and J is TRBJ2-7; 8 bases align to TRBD2. The CDR3 runs 15 residues. V was clipped by 1 base and J by 6 bases; unmatched bases: 8. Germline CDR1 SGHTA, CDR2 FQGNSA. CDR3 loop: CASSLVAGGSGEQYF. The CDR3 DNA sequence: TGTGCCAGCAGCTTAGTGGCGGGAGGATCAGGCGAGCAGTACTTC.

The CDR3 nucleotides are TGCGCCAGCAGCCGAGCCGCGATGGGGGGCGAGGATACGCAGTATTTT. It specifies CASSRAAMGGEDTQYF. The V call is TRBV4-1, the J call TRBJ2-3; D assignment may be TRBD1 or TRBD2 (6 bases each). CDR1 MGHRA and CDR2 YSYEKL come from the germline V gene. V lost 4 bases to trimming and J lost 6 bases, with 20 bases between them. The CDR3 totals 16 residues.

This clonotype has only a few counts. V is TRBV10-3 and J is TRBJ1-6, with 7 positions matching TRBD1. From germline, CDR1 is ENHRY and CDR2 SYGVKD. J gave up 7 bases and V 10 bases, and 13 bases lay outside the gene matches. The CDR3 length is 15 residues. CDR3 loop: CATRGGAPSNSPLHF. CDR3 nucleotides: TGTGCCACCAGGGGGGGGGCGCCTTCGAATTCACCCCTCCACTTT.

This rearrangement joins TRBV27 to TRBJ1-3; D is ambiguous. The V gene's germline CDR1 is MNHEY and CDR2 SMNVEV (reference sequence). Trimming pared 3 bases from V and 0 bases from J, leaving 6 bases between. The CDR3 loop spans 14 amino acids. The CDR3 reads CASSFSNSGNTIYF. CDR3 bases: TGTGCCAGCAGTTTTTCCAACTCTGGAAACACCATATATTTT.

This chain connects TRBV24-1 to TRBJ2-5, with a possible D match to TRBD2 (6 bases). CDR3 length equals 16 residues. The germline V gene has CDR1 KGHDR and CDR2 SFDVKD. The V gene lost 1 base and the J gene lost 3 bases, with 14 bases spanning the gap. CDR3 DNA: TGTGCCACCAGTGATTTTGGGACTGGTAACGAAGAGACCCAGTACTTC. Protein: CATSDFGTGNEETQYF.

J is TRBJ1-2 and V is TRBV20-1; TRBD1 matches at 7 bases. This CDR3 comprises 20 residues. V gave up 6 bases and J gave up 4 bases; unmatched junction bases: 29. CDR1 and CDR2 (germline): DFQATT, SNEGSKA (reference sequence). CDR3: CSARQRGQDIKYEDGYGYTF. In DNA form, the CDR3 reads TGCAGTGCCCGGCAAAGAGGACAGGACATCAAATATGAGGATGGCTATGGCTACACCTTC.

This clonotype was observed a few times. The chain uses TRBV23-1 and TRBJ2-2; maybe TRBD2 (6 bases). TRBV23-1 is recorded as an ORF, its role being uncertain. Trimming took off 9 bases at V and 0 bases at J, with 26 bases between the two ends. The CDR3 covers 19 residues. The CDR3 protein is CARHSSGSDYPPNTGELFF. DNA of the CDR3: TGCGCCAGGCACTCCTCCGGGTCGGACTACCCACCGAACACCGGGGAGCTGTTTTTT.

The chain is built from TRBV10-3 and TRBJ1-6, with D hard to call. This CDR3 has 12 amino acids. V was pared by 6 bases and J by 7 bases, with 7 bases between. Per germline, CDR1 ENHRY and CDR2 SYGVKD. The CDR3, as DNA: TGTGCCATCAGGGCAGTGAATTCACCCCTCCACTTT. This encodes CAIRAVNSPLHF.

There are a few counts of this clonotype. This chain links TRBV18 with TRBJ2-1; D is unresolved. V shed 2 bases and J shed 3 bases, with 11 bases lying between them. This CDR3 comprises 15 residues. CDR1 and CDR2 from the germline V gene are KGHSH and LQKENI. CDR3 sequence reads: CASSPAYSLYNEQFF. The DNA of the CDR3 is TGTGCCAGCTCACCAGCCTACAGTCTCTACAATGAGCAGTTCTTC.

This clonotype has at least ten counts. The chain links TRBV20-1 to TRBJ2-2; 7 bases are a match to TRBD1. Germline trimming cut 1 base from V and 7 bases from J; bases unmatched to any gene: 9. CDR1 is DFQATT, CDR2 SNEGSKA, per germline (reference sequence). The CDR3 extends over 15 amino acids. The CDR3 region has the DNA TGCAGTGCTAGAGTGAGACAGGGCCCCAACGGGGAGCTGTTTTTT. This codes for CSARVRQGPNGELFF.